A single sample is the source of the 22 T cell receptor beta chains below, sequenced in a study of beta chain features in type 1 diabetes. As every portion of the isolated RNA was reverse transcribed, the sequencing read expressed TCRB transcripts. Here immunoSEQ multiplex PCR was the method, and the copy in TCRdb shows in-frame clones only, minus some. The sample consists of fewer than 550,000 clones, about an eighth of them appearing once. Material for sequencing was naive CD4+ T cells from blood. These receptors were taken from a young woman in good health.

The chain is built from TRBV4-3 and TRBJ2-3; 8 bases fit TRBD2. The J segment lost 8 bases and the V segment lost 4 bases, leaving 17 bases of the junction unmatched. The CDR3 loop spans 17 amino acids. Germline V lookup: CDR1 LGHNA, CDR2 YSLEER. This chain's CDR3 is CASSRSSAGGPIGTQYF. CDR3 in DNA: TGCGCCAGCAGCCGATCTTCTGCGGGGGGTCCAATCGGTACGCAGTATTTT.

In its sample, this clone was seen a few times. The chain has TRBV2 and TRBJ2-6; tentatively, D is TRBD1 (5 bases). The CDR3 contains 15 residues. From germline, CDR1 is SNHLY and CDR2 FYNNEI. Trimming stripped 3 bases from V and 4 bases from J, with 10 bases between. The CDR3 loop is CASSDYRTGANVLTF. As DNA, the CDR3 is TGTGCCAGCAGTGACTATAGGACAGGGGCCAACGTCCTGACTTTC.

This clone occurred a few times. The CDR3 region is CASSYLLQGGEQFF. In nucleotides, the CDR3 is TGTGCCAGCAGCTATTTATTACAGGGTGGTGAGCAGTTCTTC. The chain joins TRBV9 to TRBJ2-1, with D possibly being TRBD1 (6 bases). This CDR3 contains 14 residues. Trimming cost V 4 bases and J 9 bases, with 17 bases left between them. CDR1 is SGDLS, CDR2 YYNGEE, per germline. The full variable domain, rest sourced from reference TRBV9 and TRBJ2-1, is DSGVTQTPKHLITATGQRVTLRCSPRSGDLSVYWYQQSLDQGLQFLIQYYNGEERAKGNILERFSAQQFPDLHSELNLSSLELGDSALYFCASSYLLQGGEQFFGPGTRLTVL.

There are a few counts of this clone. J is TRBJ2-5 and V is TRBV18; D unresolved. Germline CDR1 reads KGHSH; CDR2 reads LQKENI. The CDR3 totals 17 residues. V shed 2 bases and J shed 2 bases, with 18 bases lying between them. CDR3 sequence reads: CASSPSVRIAKQETQYF. DNA of the CDR3: TGTGCCAGCTCACCATCGGTGAGAATAGCTAAGCAAGAGACCCAGTACTTC.

The chain carries TRBV5-1 and TRBJ2-5; D is uncertain. The CDR3 is 14 residues long. V dropped 5 bases and J dropped 2 bases, with 13 bases sitting between them. The germline CDR1 and CDR2 sequences are SGHRS and YFSETQ. The CDR3 DNA sequence: TGCGCCAGCAGTGGCGGACCCGGGCAAGAGACCCAGTACTTC. Amino acid sequence: CASSGGPGQETQYF.

This chain links TRBV19 with TRBJ2-1, with a weak D call TRBD1 (5 bases). This CDR3 is 12 amino acids long. Germline V gene data show CDR1 as LNHDA and CDR2 as SQIVND (reference sequence). Trimming removed 7 bases from V and 10 bases from J, with 14 bases in between. The CDR3 reads CASTNTGSEQFF. In DNA form, the CDR3 reads TGTGCCAGTACCAATACAGGCTCGGAGCAGTTCTTC.

The genes are TRBV15 and TRBJ2-1, with D possibly being TRBD1 (6 bases). Germline CDR1 and CDR2: LNHNV and YYDKDF (reference sequence). V gave up 0 bases and J gave up 7 bases, with 10 bases separating them. The CDR3 sequence is 14 residues long. This CDR3 reads CATSRDFQGNEQFF. The CDR3 DNA follows: TGTGCCACCAGCAGAGATTTCCAGGGGAATGAGCAGTTCTTC.

The V and J genes are TRBV7-2 and TRBJ1-5; D unclear. Germline-derived CDR1 and CDR2 are SGHTA and FQGNSA. V gave up 5 bases and J gave up 3 bases, with 11 bases separating them. The CDR3 length is 14 residues. CDR3 residues: CASSISRYNQPQHF. The DNA of the CDR3 is TGTGCCAGCAGCATTAGCCGGTACAATCAGCCCCAGCATTTT.

This clone was detected only a few times. The rearrangement uses TRBV14 and TRBJ1-1; D remains unclear. V dropped 3 bases and J dropped 0 bases, with 11 bases sitting between them. The CDR3 extends over 15 amino acids. Germline-derived CDR1 and CDR2 are SGHDN and FVKESK. CDR3 in DNA: TGTGCCAGCAGCCAGGAGATCACACTGAACACTGAAGCTTTCTTT. Translation: CASSQEITLNTEAFF. The full variable domain, its missing parts supplied by reference TRBV14 and TRBJ1-1, is EAGVTQFPSHSVIEKGQTVTLRCDPISGHDNLYWYRRVMGKEIKFLLHFVKESKQDESGMPNNRFLAERTGGTYSTLKVQPAELEDSGVYFCASSQEITLNTEAFFGQGTRLTVV.

This clone was picked up a small number of times. This sequence joins TRBV4-2 and TRBJ2-7; no reliable D call. Trimming left V 0 bases short and J 3 bases short, with 12 bases between. Germline lookup yields CDR1 LGHNA and CDR2 YNFKEQ. The CDR3 covers 15 residues. CDR3 DNA: TGTGCCAGCAGCCAAGAGGACCGCGCGTTCTACGAGCAGTACTTC. Protein: CASSQEDRAFYEQYF.

The chain recombines TRBV4-1 with TRBJ2-2; the D is unclear. The CDR3 has 15 amino acids. In germline, CDR1 is MGHRA, CDR2 YSYEKL. V lost 3 bases and J 6 bases, leaving 14 bases between the germline ends. The chain's CDR3 is CASSQDPSAPGELFF. In nucleotides, the CDR3 is TGCGCCAGCAGCCAGGACCCGTCTGCCCCCGGGGAGCTGTTTTTT.

J is TRBJ1-1 and V is TRBV6-5; maybe TRBD1 (5 bases). Germline CDR1 and CDR2: MNHEY and SVGAGI. CDR3 length: 13 residues. The V end lost 5 bases, the J end lost 11 bases, and 18 bases lay between the germline ends. CDR3 loop: CASSTPPGLDAFF. Here the CDR3 DNA reads TGTGCCAGCAGTACCCCGCCGGGACTAGACGCTTTCTTT.

This clone was found a few times. This sequence joins TRBV25-1 and TRBJ2-4; D assignment may be TRBD1 or TRBD2 (5 bases each). Germline CDR1 is MGHDK and CDR2 is SYGVNS. Trimming left V 0 bases short and J 6 bases short, with 6 bases between. CDR3 length equals 13 residues. This CDR3 is CASSEYGTNIQYF. CDR3 nucleotide sequence: TGTGCCAGCAGTGAATACGGGACAAACATTCAGTACTTC.

V and J are TRBV27 and TRBJ2-3, with a weak D call TRBD1 (5 bases). The V gene lost 8 bases and the J gene lost 4 bases, with 13 bases spanning the gap. Germline CDR1 and CDR2: MNHEY and SMNVEV (reference sequence). The CDR3 totals 13 residues. The CDR3 is CASRRAPPDTQYF. The CDR3 coding sequence is TGTGCCAGCCGCAGGGCGCCCCCAGATACGCAGTATTTT.

The table lists this clone with a few counts. The chain is built from TRBV2 and TRBJ2-3; TRBD2 agrees at 11 bases. The CDR3 covers 15 residues. Trimming took 11 bases from V and 0 from J; bases not matched to a gene: 7. Germline CDR1 and CDR2: SNHLY and FYNNEI. DNA of the CDR3: TGTGCCGCGACTAGCGGGATTAAGAGCACAGATACGCAGTATTTT. Translation gives CAATSGIKSTDTQYF.

The J gene is TRBJ2-3, the V gene TRBV7-3; no firm D call. The CDR3 has 14 residues. Germline loops: CDR1 SGHTA, CDR2 FQGTGA. Trimming shortened V by 2 bases and J by 3 bases, and 9 bases separated the two germline ends. The CDR3 bases are TGTGCCAGCAGCTTAGGGTGGGGAACAGATACGCAGTATTTT. This encodes CASSLGWGTDTQYF. Looking up the rest from reference TRBV7-3 and TRBJ2-3 gives the full variable domain: GAGVSQTPSNKVTEKGKYVELRCDPISGHTALYWYRQSLGQGPEFLIYFQGTGAADDSGLPNDRFFAVRPEGSVSTLKIQRTERGDSAVYLCASSLGWGTDTQYFGPGTRLTVL.

The V call is TRBV7-9, the J call TRBJ1-2, with 10 bases matching TRBD1. Germline V gene sequence: CDR1 SEHNR, CDR2 FQNEAQ (reference sequence). V trimming: 0 bases; J trimming: 7 bases; junction bases outside the gene matches: 5. The CDR3 sequence is 15 residues long. This chain's CDR3 is CASSLADRGPSGYTF. DNA for the CDR3: TGTGCCAGCAGCTTAGCCGACAGGGGGCCATCTGGCTACACCTTC.

This clone was counted between two and nine times. The gene calls are TRBV6-1 and TRBJ1-2; TRBD1 matches 7 bases. The CDR3 is 14 residues long. V lost 1 base to trimming and J lost 4 bases; unmatched junction nucleotides: 3. Germline CDR1 and CDR2: MNHNS and SASEGT. For the CDR3, the DNA is TGTGCCAGCAGTGAAGTGGGACAGTCCTATGGCTACACCTTC. It codes for CASSEVGQSYGYTF.

This sequence joins TRBV2 and TRBJ2-4, with 8 nucleotides matching TRBD1. This CDR3 spans 15 amino acids. The germline CDR1 and CDR2 sequences are SNHLY and FYNNEI. After removal of 7 bases from V and 0 bases from J, the junction contained 5 bases not matched to a gene. CDR3 nucleotide sequence: TGTGCCAGCAATAAGGACAGGGTAGCCAAAAACATTCAGTACTTC. This sequence encodes CASNKDRVAKNIQYF. Using reference TRBV2 and TRBJ2-4 for the parts outside the CDR3, the full variable domain is EPEVTQTPSHQVTQMGQEVILRCVPISNHLYFYWYRQILGQKVEFLVSFYNNEISEKSEIFDDQFSVERPDGSNFTLKIRSTKLEDSAMYFCASNKDRVAKNIQYFGAGTRLSVL.

The V and J genes are TRBV27 and TRBJ1-1, with D possibly being TRBD1 (5 bases). Trimming left V 5 bases short and J 4 bases short, with 17 bases between. The length of the CDR3 is 15 residues. CDR1 is MNHEY, CDR2 SMNVEV, per germline (reference sequence). CDR3 nucleotides: TGTGCCAGCAGTACATCAGGGATCTGGGCCACTGAAGCTTTCTTT. It yields the protein CASSTSGIWATEAFF.

In this sample, this clone turned up a few times. The chain joins TRBV7-2 to TRBJ2-1; D possibly corresponds to TRBD2 (5 bases). There are 13 residues in the CDR3. Per germline, CDR1 SGHTA and CDR2 FQGNSA. Trimming stripped 3 bases from V and 6 bases from J, with 9 bases between. The CDR3 sequence is CASSFKEGNEQFF. DNA for the CDR3: TGTGCCAGCAGCTTTAAAGAGGGCAATGAGCAGTTCTTC.

On this clone: The sample has other DNA sequences that encode this CDR3 too. The rearrangement links TRBV30 to TRBJ2-5; maybe TRBD2 (6 bases). Germline CDR1 is GTSNPN and CDR2 is SVGIG (reference sequence). The CDR3 consists of 11 residues. V lost 2 bases and J 5 bases, leaving 6 bases between the germline ends. As DNA, the CDR3 is TGTGCCTGGAGTAGCGGGGAGACCCAGTACTTC. It codes for CAWSSGETQYF.